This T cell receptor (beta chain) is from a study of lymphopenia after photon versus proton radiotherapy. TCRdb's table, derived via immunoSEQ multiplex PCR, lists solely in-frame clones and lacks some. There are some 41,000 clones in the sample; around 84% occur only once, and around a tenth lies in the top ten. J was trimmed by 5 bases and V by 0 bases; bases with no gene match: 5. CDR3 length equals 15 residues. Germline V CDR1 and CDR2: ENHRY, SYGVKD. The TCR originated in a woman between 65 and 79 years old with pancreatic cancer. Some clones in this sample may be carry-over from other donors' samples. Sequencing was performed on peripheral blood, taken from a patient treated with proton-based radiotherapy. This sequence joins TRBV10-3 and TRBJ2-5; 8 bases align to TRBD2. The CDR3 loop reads CAISESLAGLETQYF. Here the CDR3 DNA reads TGTGCCATCAGTGAGTCGTTAGCGGGACTGGAGACCCAGTACTTC.